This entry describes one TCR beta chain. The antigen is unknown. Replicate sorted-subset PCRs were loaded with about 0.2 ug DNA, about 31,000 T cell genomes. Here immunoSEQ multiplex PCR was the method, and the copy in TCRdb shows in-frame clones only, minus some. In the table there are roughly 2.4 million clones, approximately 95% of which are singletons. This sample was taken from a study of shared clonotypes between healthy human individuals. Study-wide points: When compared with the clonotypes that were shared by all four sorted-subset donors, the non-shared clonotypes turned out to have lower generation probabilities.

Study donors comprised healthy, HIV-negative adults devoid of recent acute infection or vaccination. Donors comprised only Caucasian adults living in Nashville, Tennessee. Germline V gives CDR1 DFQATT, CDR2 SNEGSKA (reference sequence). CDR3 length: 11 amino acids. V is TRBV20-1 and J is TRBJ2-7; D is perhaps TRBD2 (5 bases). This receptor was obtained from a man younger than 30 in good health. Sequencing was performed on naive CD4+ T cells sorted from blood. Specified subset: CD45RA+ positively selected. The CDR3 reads CSLSERYEQYF. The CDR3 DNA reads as TGCAGCCTGTCGGAGCGGTACGAGCAGTACTTC.